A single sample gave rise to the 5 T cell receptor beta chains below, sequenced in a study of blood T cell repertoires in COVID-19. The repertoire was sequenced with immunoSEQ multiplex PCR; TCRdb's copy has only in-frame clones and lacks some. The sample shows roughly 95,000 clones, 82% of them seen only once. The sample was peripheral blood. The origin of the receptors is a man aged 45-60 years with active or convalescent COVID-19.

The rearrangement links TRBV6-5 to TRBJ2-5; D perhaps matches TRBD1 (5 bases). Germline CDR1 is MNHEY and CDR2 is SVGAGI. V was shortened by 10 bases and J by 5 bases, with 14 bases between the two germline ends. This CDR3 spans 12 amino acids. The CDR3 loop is CATCNPGETQYF. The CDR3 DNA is TGTGCCACTTGCAACCCAGGGGAGACCCAGTACTTC.

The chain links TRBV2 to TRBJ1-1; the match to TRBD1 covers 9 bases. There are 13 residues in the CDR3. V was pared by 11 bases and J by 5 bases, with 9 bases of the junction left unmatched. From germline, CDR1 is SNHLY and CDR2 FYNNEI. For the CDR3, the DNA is TGTGCCGGTCTGGACAGGGGTTTAACTGAAGCTTTCTTT. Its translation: CAGLDRGLTEAFF.

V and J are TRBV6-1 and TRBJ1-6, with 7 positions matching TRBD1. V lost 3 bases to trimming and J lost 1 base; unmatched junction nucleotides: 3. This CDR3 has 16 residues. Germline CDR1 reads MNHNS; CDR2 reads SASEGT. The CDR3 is CASSDYRGSYNSPLHF. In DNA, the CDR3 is TGTGCCAGCAGTGACTACAGGGGATCCTATAATTCACCCCTCCACTTT.

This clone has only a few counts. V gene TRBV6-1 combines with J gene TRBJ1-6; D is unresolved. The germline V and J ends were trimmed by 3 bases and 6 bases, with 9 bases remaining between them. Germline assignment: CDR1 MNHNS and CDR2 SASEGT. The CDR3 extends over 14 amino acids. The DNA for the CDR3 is TGTGCCAGCAGTGAGATAACAACTAATTCACCCCTCCACTTT. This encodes CASSEITTNSPLHF.

As DNA, the CDR3 is TGTGCCTCATCCGCGGGGGACAACATTCAGTACTTC. Amino acid sequence: CASSAGDNIQYF. V and J are TRBV30 and TRBJ2-4, with 7 bases fitting TRBD2. Germline V CDR1 and CDR2: GTSNPN, SVGIG (reference sequence). Trimming took 7 bases from V and 7 from J; bases not matched to a gene: 7. This CDR3 is built from 12 residues.